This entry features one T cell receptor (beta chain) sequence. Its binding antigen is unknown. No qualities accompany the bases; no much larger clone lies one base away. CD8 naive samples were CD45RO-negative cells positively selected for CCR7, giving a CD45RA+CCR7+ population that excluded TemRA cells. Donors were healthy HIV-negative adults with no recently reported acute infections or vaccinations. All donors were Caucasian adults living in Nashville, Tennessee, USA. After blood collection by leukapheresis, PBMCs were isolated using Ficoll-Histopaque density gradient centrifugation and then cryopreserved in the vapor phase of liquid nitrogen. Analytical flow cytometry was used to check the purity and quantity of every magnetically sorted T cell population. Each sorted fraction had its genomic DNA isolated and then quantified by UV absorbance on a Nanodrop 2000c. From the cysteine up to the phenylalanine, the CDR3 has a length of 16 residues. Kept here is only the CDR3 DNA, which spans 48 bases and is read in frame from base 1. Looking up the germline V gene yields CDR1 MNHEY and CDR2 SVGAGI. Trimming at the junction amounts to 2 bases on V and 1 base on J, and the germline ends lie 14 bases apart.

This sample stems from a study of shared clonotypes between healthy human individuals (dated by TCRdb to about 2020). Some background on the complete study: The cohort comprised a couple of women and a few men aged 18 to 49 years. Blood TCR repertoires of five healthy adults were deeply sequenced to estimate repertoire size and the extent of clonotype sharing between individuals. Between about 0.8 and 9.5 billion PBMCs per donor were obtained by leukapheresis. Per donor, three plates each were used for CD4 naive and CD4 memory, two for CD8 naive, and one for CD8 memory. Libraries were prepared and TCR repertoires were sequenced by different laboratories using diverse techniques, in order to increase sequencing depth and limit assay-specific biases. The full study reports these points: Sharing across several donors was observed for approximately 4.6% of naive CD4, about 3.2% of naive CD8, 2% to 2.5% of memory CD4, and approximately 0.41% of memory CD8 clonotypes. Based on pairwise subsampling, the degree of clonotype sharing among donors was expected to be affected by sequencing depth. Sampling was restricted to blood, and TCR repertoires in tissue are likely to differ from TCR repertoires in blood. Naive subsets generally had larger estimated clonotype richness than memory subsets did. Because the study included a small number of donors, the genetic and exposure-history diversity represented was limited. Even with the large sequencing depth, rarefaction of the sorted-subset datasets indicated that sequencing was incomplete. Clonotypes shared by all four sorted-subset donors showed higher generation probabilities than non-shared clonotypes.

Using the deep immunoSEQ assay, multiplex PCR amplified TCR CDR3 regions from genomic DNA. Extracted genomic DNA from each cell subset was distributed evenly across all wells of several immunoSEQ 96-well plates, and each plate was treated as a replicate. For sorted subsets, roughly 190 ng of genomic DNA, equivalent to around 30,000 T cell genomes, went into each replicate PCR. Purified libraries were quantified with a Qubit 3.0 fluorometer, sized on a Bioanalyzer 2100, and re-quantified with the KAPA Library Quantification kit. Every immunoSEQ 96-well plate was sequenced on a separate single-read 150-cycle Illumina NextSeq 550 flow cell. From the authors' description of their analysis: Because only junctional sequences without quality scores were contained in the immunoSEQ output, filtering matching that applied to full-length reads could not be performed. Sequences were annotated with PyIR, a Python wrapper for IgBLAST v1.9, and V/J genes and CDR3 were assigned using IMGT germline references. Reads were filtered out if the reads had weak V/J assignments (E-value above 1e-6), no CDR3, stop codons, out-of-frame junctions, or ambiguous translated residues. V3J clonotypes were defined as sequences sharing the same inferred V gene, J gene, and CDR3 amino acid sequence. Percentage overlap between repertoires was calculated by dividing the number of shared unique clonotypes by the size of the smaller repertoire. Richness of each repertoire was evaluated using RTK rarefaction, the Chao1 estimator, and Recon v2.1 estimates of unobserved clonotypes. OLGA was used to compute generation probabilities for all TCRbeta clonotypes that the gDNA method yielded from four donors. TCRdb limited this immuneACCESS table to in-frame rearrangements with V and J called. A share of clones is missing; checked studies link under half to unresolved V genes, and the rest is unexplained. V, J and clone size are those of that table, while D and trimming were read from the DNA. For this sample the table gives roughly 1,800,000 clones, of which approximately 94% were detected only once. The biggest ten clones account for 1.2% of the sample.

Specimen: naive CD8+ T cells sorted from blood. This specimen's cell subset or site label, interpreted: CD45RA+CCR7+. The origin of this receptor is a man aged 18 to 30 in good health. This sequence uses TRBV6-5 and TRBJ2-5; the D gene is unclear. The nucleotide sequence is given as TGTGCCAGCAGTTACAAAAGGGAATCGGTCCAAGAGACCCAGTACTTC. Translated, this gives CASSYKRESVQETQYF.